This TCR beta chain was recorded in a study of shared clonotypes between healthy human individuals. The assay was immunoSEQ multiplex PCR, and TCRdb's table has in-frame clones only and misses some. Of about 2.3 million clones detected, roughly 93% appear once; the ten largest clones hold under 0.45%. The sequence was collected from a man aged 18 to 29 in good health. Some clones in this sample may be carry-over from other donors' samples. Sequenced material: naive CD4+ T cells from PBMCs. Described subset: CD45RA+ positively selected.

DNA for the CDR3: TGTGCCTCCCAGGGGGCCCTGGGCGAGCAGTACTTC. This sequence encodes CASQGALGEQYF. V usage is TRBV7-7 and J usage is TRBJ2-7; TRBD1 matches at 8 bases. V trimming: 11 bases; J trimming: 6 bases; junction bases outside the gene matches: 9. This CDR3 has 12 amino acids. Germline V gene data show CDR1 as SSHAT and CDR2 as FNYEAQ (reference sequence). Supplemented by reference TRBV7-7 and TRBJ2-7, the full variable domain reads GAGVSQSPRYKVTKRGQDVTLRCDPISSHATLYWYQQALGQGPEFLTYFNYEAQPDKSGLPSDRFSAERPEGSISTLTIQRTEQRDSAMYRCASQGALGEQYFGPGTRLTVT.